The present T cell receptor beta chain was sequenced within a study of T cell responses to AZD1222 COVID-19 vaccine. The CDR3 is 18 residues long. This clone has only one observation. The assay was immunoSEQ multiplex PCR, and TCRdb's table has in-frame clones only and misses some. The table includes about 130,000 clones, approximately 85% detected once. This clonotype was sampled from an adult who received the MenACWY meningococcal vaccine as a control. V is TRBV21-1 and J is TRBJ2-1; whether TRBD2, the table's D call, matches the DNA was not checked. TRBV21-1 is noted as a pseudogene. This specimen consisted of peripheral blood, obtained 28 days after the second dose of the MenACWY control vaccine. Here the CDR3 DNA reads TGTGCCAGCAGGCGAAGCGGGACGAGCCTTACCCGTTACAATGAGCAGTTCTTC. This encodes CASRRSGTSLTRYNEQFF.